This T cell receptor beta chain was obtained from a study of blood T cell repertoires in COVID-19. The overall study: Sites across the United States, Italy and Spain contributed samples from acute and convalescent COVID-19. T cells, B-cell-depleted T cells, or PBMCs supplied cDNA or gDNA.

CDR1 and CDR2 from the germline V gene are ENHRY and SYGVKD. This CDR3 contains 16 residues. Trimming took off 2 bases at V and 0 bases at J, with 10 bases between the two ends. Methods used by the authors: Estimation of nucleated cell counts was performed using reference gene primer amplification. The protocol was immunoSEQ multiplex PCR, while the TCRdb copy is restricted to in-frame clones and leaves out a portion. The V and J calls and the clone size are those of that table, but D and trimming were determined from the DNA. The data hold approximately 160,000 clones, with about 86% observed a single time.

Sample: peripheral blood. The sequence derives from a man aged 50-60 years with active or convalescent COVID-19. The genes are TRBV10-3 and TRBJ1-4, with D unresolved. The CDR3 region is CAISERRGATNEKLFF. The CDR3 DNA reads TGTGCCATCAGTGAGAGAAGAGGCGCAACTAATGAAAAACTGTTTTTT.